This T cell receptor (beta chain) was obtained from a study of T cell changes during pregnancy in multiple sclerosis (dated by TCRdb to about 2019). Background on the whole study: The study looked at changes in the T cell repertoire across pregnancy in women with multiple sclerosis.

V trim: 7 bases; J trim: 4 bases; unmatched bases: 10. Its CDR3 holds 15 amino acids, cysteine through phenylalanine. This entry keeps only the CDR3 DNA: 45 bases, framed from base 1. CDR1 and CDR2 (SNHLY, FYNNEI) derive from the germline V gene. Receptor amplification or capture employed the immunoSEQ multiplex PCR assay. TCRdb's version of the immuneACCESS table is confined to in-frame rearrangements and falls short of the full clone set. An unresolved V gene accounts for under half of the shortfall where checked; the remainder is of unknown origin. This sample lists tens of thousands of clones; roughly 90% were detected once. The ten largest clones take up 0.65% to 1% of the sample. On this clone itself: Its target antigen remains unknown. Qualities for individual bases were not recorded, and no much larger clone is one base off.

The origin of this receptor is a female donor with multiple sclerosis, enrolled in a pregnancy study. The V and J segments used are TRBV2 and TRBJ1-5, and 7 junctional nucleotides match TRBD1. This material consisted of peripheral blood, taken before pregnancy. The bases read TGTGCCAGCATGGAACAGGGGCTCACTAATCAGCCCCAGCATTTT. Its translation reads: CASMEQGLTNQPQHF.